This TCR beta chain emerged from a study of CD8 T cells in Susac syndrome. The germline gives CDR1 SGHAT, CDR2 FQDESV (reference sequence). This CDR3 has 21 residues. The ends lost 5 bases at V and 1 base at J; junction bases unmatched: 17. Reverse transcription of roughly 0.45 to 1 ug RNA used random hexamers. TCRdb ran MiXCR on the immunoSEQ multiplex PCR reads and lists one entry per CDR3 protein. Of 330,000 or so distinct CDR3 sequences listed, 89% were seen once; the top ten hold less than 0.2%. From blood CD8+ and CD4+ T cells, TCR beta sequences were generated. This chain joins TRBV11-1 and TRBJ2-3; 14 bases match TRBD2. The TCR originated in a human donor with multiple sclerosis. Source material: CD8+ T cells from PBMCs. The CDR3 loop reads CASSDTRLAGGPGTGTDTQYF. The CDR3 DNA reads TGTGCCAGCAGCGACACCCGACTAGCGGGAGGGCCGGGGACAGGCACAGATACGCAGTATTTT.